One and the same sample provided the 29 T cell receptor beta chains below, sequenced in a study of blood T cell repertoires in COVID-19. Clones were read by immunoSEQ multiplex PCR, and TCRdb kept only the in-frame ones, dropping some. This table has about 80,000 clones, roughly four fifths appearing once. Specimen: peripheral blood. The receptors stem from a human donor in a cohort sampled during active COVID-19.

The chain has TRBV21-1 and TRBJ2-7; TRBD1, the table's D call, was not compared with the DNA. TRBV21-1 is recorded as a pseudogene. This CDR3 is 14 amino acids long. CDR3 DNA: TGTGCCAGCCACCTGCACAGGGGAAACTACGAGCAGTACTTC. Translation gives CASHLHRGNYEQYF.

The chain employs TRBV7-8 and TRBJ1-1; D might be TRBD1 (5 bases). Germline CDR1 SGHVS, CDR2 FQNEAQ. Trimming stripped 4 bases from V and 1 base from J, with 10 bases between. The length of the CDR3 is 14 residues. CDR3 residues: CASSSYRTNTEAFF. In DNA, the CDR3 is TGTGCCAGCAGCTCCTACAGGACGAACACTGAAGCTTTCTTT.

The chain combines TRBV7-2 with TRBJ1-6, with 7 bases identical to TRBD1. CDR1 and CDR2 (germline): SGHTA, FQGNSA. The CDR3 loop spans 16 amino acids. After removal of 3 bases from V and 7 bases from J, the junction contained 9 bases not matched to a gene. The CDR3 sequence is CASSFLPGTANSPLHF. CDR3 DNA sequence: TGTGCCAGCAGCTTCCTCCCCGGGACAGCAAATTCACCCCTCCACTTT.

For the CDR3, the DNA is TGTGCCAGCTCACCGGGCAGCGGGGGGGCTGGAGATACGCAGTATTTT. Residues: CASSPGSGGAGDTQYF. The rearrangement links TRBV18 to TRBJ2-3, with TRBD2 identical over 10 bases. The trim removed 3 bases at V and 5 bases at J, leaving 8 bases unmatched. Germline lookup yields CDR1 KGHSH and CDR2 LQKENI. This CDR3 is built from 16 residues.

This clone was counted a few times. The rearrangement uses TRBV3-1 (or the pseudogene TRBV3-2) and TRBJ2-7; D may be TRBD2 (6 bases). Per germline, CDR1 LGHDT and CDR2 YNNKEL (reference sequence). CDR3 length: 14 residues. V lost 1 base and J lost 7, with 14 bases in between. The CDR3, as DNA: TGTGCCAGCAGCCAAGGTGTAGGGCGGGGTGAGCAGTACTTC. As protein: CASSQGVGRGEQYF.

This sequence joins TRBV3-1 (or the pseudogene TRBV3-2) and TRBJ2-1, with 12 bases lining up with TRBD1. In germline, CDR1 is LGHDT, CDR2 YNNKEL (reference sequence). The CDR3 is 13 residues long. V was pared by 5 bases and J by 9 bases, with 2 bases of the junction left unmatched. The CDR3 DNA reads TGTGCCAGCAGCGGGACAGGGGGCACTGAGCAGTTCTTC. It yields the protein CASSGTGGTEQFF.

This clone was counted a few times. The rearrangement links TRBV28 to TRBJ1-2, with D maybe TRBD1 (5 bases). The CDR3 runs to 15 residues. V dropped 3 bases and J dropped 7 bases, with 18 bases sitting between them. The germline gives CDR1 MDHEN, CDR2 SYDVKM. Here the CDR3 DNA reads TGTGCCAGCAGTTTGGGCGCAGGGATGGAGTCTGGCTACACCTTC. Amino acid sequence: CASSLGAGMESGYTF.

The chain joins TRBV15 to TRBJ2-3; TRBD2 might be the D (5 bases). V was pared by 3 bases and J by 3 bases, with 10 bases between. CDR1 is LNHNV, CDR2 YYDKDF, per germline (reference sequence). The CDR3 length is 14 residues. As DNA, the CDR3 is TGTGCCACCAGCAGGGAACTAGAAACAGATACGCAGTATTTT. This gives the protein CATSRELETDTQYF.

The chain has TRBV7-8 and TRBJ2-5; D not resolved. Trimming stripped 3 bases from V and 5 bases from J, with 16 bases between. Germline assignment: CDR1 SGHVS and CDR2 FQNEAQ. The CDR3 has 15 residues. The CDR3 bases are TGTGCCAGCAGCTTTTCGACTCCGAACTGGGAGACCCAGTACTTC. Translation gives CASSFSTPNWETQYF.

The chain couples TRBV18 to TRBJ2-5; a weak D match, TRBD1 (6 bases). Germline V lookup: CDR1 KGHSH, CDR2 LQKENI. V was shortened by 4 bases and J by 4 bases, with 10 bases between the two germline ends. CDR3 length: 13 residues. CDR3: CASSRGQRETQYF. In nucleotides, the CDR3 is TGTGCCAGCTCACGCGGACAGCGAGAGACCCAGTACTTC.

The rearrangement links TRBV5-6 to TRBJ1-3, with 7 bases fitting TRBD1. Germline V lookup: CDR1 SGHDT, CDR2 YYEEEE. V lost 4 bases, J lost 0 bases, and 7 bases stayed unmatched. The CDR3 loop spans 16 amino acids. The CDR3 nucleotides read TGTGCCAGCAGCCGGTGGGACAGCAACTCTGGAAACACCATATATTTT. Residues: CASSRWDSNSGNTIYF.

This clone has only a few counts. The J gene is TRBJ1-3, the V gene TRBV5-1; 7 bases are a match to TRBD1. V was pared by 3 bases and J by 2 bases, with 5 bases of the junction left unmatched. This CDR3 is built from 15 residues. Germline V lookup: CDR1 SGHRS, CDR2 YFSETQ. CDR3 in DNA: TGCGCCAGCAGCTGGACGACAGGGACTGGAAACACCATATATTTT. It specifies CASSWTTGTGNTIYF. The full variable domain, completed using reference TRBV5-1 and TRBJ1-3, is KAGVTQTPRYLIKTRGQQVTLSCSPISGHRSVSWYQQTPGQGLQFLFEYFSETQRNKGNFPGRFSGRQFSNSRSEMNVSTLELGDSALYLCASSWTTGTGNTIYFGEGSWLTVV.

This clone was counted between two and nine times. The rearrangement links TRBV7-9 to TRBJ1-1; 8 bases match TRBD1. Unmatched junction bases numbered 9, after V lost 5 bases and J lost 1 base. The length of the CDR3 is 16 residues. CDR1 SEHNR and CDR2 FQNEAQ come from the germline V gene (reference sequence). CDR3 region: CASSPYRDRRNTEAFF. CDR3 DNA sequence: TGTGCCAGCAGCCCTTACAGGGACAGGAGGAACACTGAAGCTTTCTTT.

The chain couples TRBV15 to TRBJ2-1; possible D gene TRBD1, 6 bases. The germline CDR1 and CDR2 sequences are LNHNV and YYDKDF (reference sequence). V was pared by 5 bases and J by 1 base, with 12 bases between. The CDR3 sequence is 15 residues long. The DNA for the CDR3 is TGTGCCACCAGCCCCCTCGGACAGTCCTACAATGAGCAGTTCTTC. Translated: CATSPLGQSYNEQFF.

This rearrangement joins TRBV11-3 to TRBJ2-1; D is possibly TRBD2 (5 bases). V lost 8 bases, J lost 7 bases, and 15 bases lay in between. The germline V gene has CDR1 SGHNT and CDR2 YENEEA. This CDR3 is built from 13 residues. CDR3 protein: CASGHRRENEQFF. CDR3 coding DNA: TGTGCCAGCGGCCACCGACGGGAAAATGAGCAGTTCTTC.

The chain recombines TRBV28 with TRBJ1-5; perhaps TRBD1 as D (6 bases). Trimming left V 6 bases short and J 1 base short, with 19 bases between. Germline CDR1 MDHEN, CDR2 SYDVKM. This CDR3 contains 17 residues. The CDR3 sequence is CASSTTEGTKSNQPQHF. The CDR3 DNA reads TGTGCCAGCAGCACGACCGAAGGGACAAAGAGCAATCAGCCCCAGCATTTT. The full variable domain, rest sourced from reference TRBV28 and TRBJ1-5, is DVKVTQSSRYLVKRTGEKVFLECVQDMDHENMFWYRQDPGLGLRLIYFSYDVKMKEKGDIPEGYSVSREKKERFSLILESASTNQTSMYLCASSTTEGTKSNQPQHFGDGTRLSIL.

The chain joins TRBV5-4 to TRBJ2-3, with a tentative D call TRBD2 (6 bases). Germline V gene lookup returns CDR1 SGHNT and CDR2 YYREEE (reference sequence). This CDR3 has 16 residues. The V and J ends lost 2 bases and 4 bases respectively, with 17 bases between them. The CDR3 bases are TGTGCCAGCAGCTTTCGGCTCGGTTCGGGGGCAGATACGCAGTATTTT. The encoded protein is CASSFRLGSGADTQYF.

The chain couples TRBV5-1 to TRBJ1-4, with D hard to call. The CDR3 contains 14 residues. V was trimmed by 0 bases and J by 6 bases, leaving 9 bases between them. Germline V CDR1 and CDR2: SGHRS, YFSETQ. CDR3 sequence: CASSLGSGDEKLFF. CDR3 nucleotides: TGCGCCAGCAGCTTGGGATCCGGGGATGAAAAACTGTTTTTT.

The chain has TRBV28 and TRBJ1-5, with D tentatively TRBD1 (6 bases). CDR1 and CDR2 (germline): MDHEN, SYDVKM. V lost 2 bases, J lost 6 bases, and 11 bases lay in between. This CDR3 spans 14 amino acids. The CDR3 region is CASSLAVGAQPQHF. The CDR3 region has the DNA TGTGCCAGCAGTTTAGCCGTGGGGGCTCAGCCCCAGCATTTT.

This clone was recorded a few times. The J gene is TRBJ2-1, the V gene TRBV3-1 (or the pseudogene TRBV3-2), with TRBD1 identical over 9 bases. The CDR3 consists of 15 residues. V shed 1 base and J 7 bases; nucleotides not matched to a gene: 5. Germline V CDR1 and CDR2: LGHDT, YNNKEL (reference sequence). The CDR3 spells CASSQGGTGWNEQFF. CDR3 nucleotide sequence: TGTGCCAGCAGCCAAGGGGGGACAGGGTGGAATGAGCAGTTCTTC.

The genes are TRBV24-1 and TRBJ2-5, with 8 bases lining up with TRBD1. This CDR3 has 15 amino acids. Trimming removed 3 bases from V and 3 bases from J; junction bases left unmatched: 5. In germline, CDR1 is KGHDR, CDR2 SFDVKD. The CDR3 sequence is CATSDRTGPKETQYF. DNA of the CDR3: TGTGCCACCAGTGATAGGACAGGGCCTAAAGAGACCCAGTACTTC.

V and J are TRBV7-2 and TRBJ2-3; 14 bases match TRBD2. CDR1 SGHTA and CDR2 FQGNSA come from the germline V gene. The CDR3 covers 16 residues. The V gene end was trimmed by 4 bases and the J gene end by 5 bases; junction bases not matched to a gene: 5. The CDR3 sequence is CASSSGLAGAGDTQYF. CDR3 DNA sequence: TGTGCCAGCAGCTCGGGACTAGCGGGGGCAGGAGATACGCAGTATTTT.

The J gene is TRBJ2-7, the V gene TRBV7-2, with 9 bases lining up with TRBD1. J was trimmed by 7 bases and V by 5 bases; bases with no gene match: 6. CDR3 length: 13 amino acids. Germline CDR1 and CDR2: SGHTA and FQGNSA. The CDR3 sequence is CASSHRTGAEQYF. The CDR3 DNA follows: TGTGCCAGCAGCCACCGGACAGGGGCGGAGCAGTACTTC.

The chain carries TRBV7-9 and TRBJ2-1; 7 nucleotides agree with TRBD2. The V segment lost 5 bases and the J segment 6 bases; nucleotides outside the gene matches: 10. The CDR3 has 15 amino acids. The V gene's germline CDR1 is SEHNR and CDR2 FQNEAQ (reference sequence). CDR3 nucleotides: TGTGCCAGCAGCCCCCGGTTGACTAGCTTCAATGAGCAGTTCTTC. Translated, it gives CASSPRLTSFNEQFF. The full variable domain, rest sourced from reference TRBV7-9 and TRBJ2-1, is DTGVSQNPRHKITKRGQNVTFRCDPISEHNRLYWYRQTLGQGPEFLTYFQNEAQLEKSRLLSDRFSAERPKGSFSTLEIQRTEQGDSAMYLCASSPRLTSFNEQFFGPGTRLTVL.

The genes are TRBV7-9 and TRBJ1-4, with TRBD1 matching 9 bases. The CDR3 contains 14 residues. Germline V lookup: CDR1 SEHNR, CDR2 FQNEAQ (reference sequence). J gave up 8 bases and V 4 bases, and 5 bases lay outside the gene matches. Here the CDR3 reads CASSSNRGLEKLFF. In DNA form, the CDR3 reads TGTGCCAGCAGCTCCAACAGGGGGCTGGAAAAACTGTTTTTT.

The chain joins TRBV9 to TRBJ2-2, with a tentative D call TRBD1 (5 bases). Per the germline V gene, CDR1 is SGDLS and CDR2 is YYNGEE. This CDR3 spans 19 amino acids. V was shortened by 0 bases and J by 2 bases, with 20 bases between the two germline ends. The CDR3 loop is CASSVELGQSISNTGELFF. The CDR3 DNA reads as TGTGCCAGCAGCGTAGAACTCGGACAAAGCATTTCTAACACCGGGGAGCTGTTTTTT. Complete variable domain (other parts from reference TRBV9 and TRBJ2-2): DSGVTQTPKHLITATGQRVTLRCSPRSGDLSVYWYQQSLDQGLQFLIQYYNGEERAKGNILERFSAQQFPDLHSELNLSSLELGDSALYFCASSVELGQSISNTGELFFGEGSRLTVL.

This clone was seen only a few times. V is TRBV28 and J is TRBJ1-6; 7 bases are a match to TRBD1. J was trimmed by 7 bases and V by 3 bases; bases with no gene match: 6. Germline V lookup: CDR1 MDHEN, CDR2 SYDVKM. This CDR3 is 15 amino acids long. The CDR3 here is CASSLETGRNSPLHF. CDR3 nucleotides: TGTGCCAGCAGTTTGGAGACAGGGCGCAATTCACCCCTCCACTTT.

V usage is TRBV28 and J usage is TRBJ2-7; the match to TRBD1 covers 12 bases. Germline lookup yields CDR1 MDHEN and CDR2 SYDVKM. This CDR3 has 15 amino acids. The V gene end was trimmed by 7 bases and the J gene end by 7 bases; junction bases not matched to a gene: 11. The CDR3 coding sequence is TGTGCCAGCACCCCGTGGGGACAGGGGGCTGGAGAGCAGTACTTC. Its protein is CASTPWGQGAGEQYF.

This chain uses TRBV4-1 with TRBJ2-5; possible D gene TRBD1, 6 bases. Looked up from germline, CDR1 is MGHRA and CDR2 is YSYEKL. Trimming pared 4 bases from V and 5 bases from J, leaving 11 bases between. The CDR3 is made up of 13 amino acids. In nucleotides, the CDR3 is TGCGCCAGCAGCCCTCGACAGGAGGAGACCCAGTACTTC. Encoded protein: CASSPRQEETQYF.